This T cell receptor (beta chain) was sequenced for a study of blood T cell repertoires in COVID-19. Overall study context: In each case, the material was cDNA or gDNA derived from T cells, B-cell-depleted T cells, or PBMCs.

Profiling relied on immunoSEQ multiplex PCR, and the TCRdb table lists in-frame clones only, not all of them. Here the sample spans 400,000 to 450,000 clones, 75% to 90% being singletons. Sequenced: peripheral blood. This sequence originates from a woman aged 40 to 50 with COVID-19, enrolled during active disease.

The DNA of the CDR3 is TGTGCCAGCAGTTTATGGACAGGGGACGAAAAACTGTTTTTT. This encodes CASSLWTGDEKLFF. The V gene is TRBV27, the J gene TRBJ1-4, with TRBD1 identical over 9 bases. Germline V gene sequence: CDR1 MNHEY, CDR2 SMNVEV (reference sequence). After removal of 1 base from V and 8 bases from J, the junction contained 2 bases not matched to a gene. The CDR3 covers 14 residues.